Reported below is one T cell receptor (beta chain). The target antigen is unknown. This sample is part of a study of cytomegalovirus exposure and HLA in healthy donors. Whole-study findings and limits: A missense variant in DCLRE1C was later tied to TCR beta V- and J-gene trimming. Associated with HLA alleles at 0.05 false discovery rate in a later analysis were around 17,000 TCR beta sequences.

PCR amplification relied on 60 Vbeta primers (plus 13 Jbeta primers). TCRdb's table, derived via immunoSEQ multiplex PCR, lists solely in-frame clones and lacks some. Among about 160,000 clones, 71% were seen once, and the ten largest hold 2.8%. V shed 2 bases, J shed 0 bases, and the junction held 2 bases outside the gene matches. CDR3 size: 15 residues. Germline lookup yields CDR1 MNHNS and CDR2 SASEGT. The material sequenced was PBMCs. The chain joins TRBV6-1 to TRBJ2-3; the match to TRBD1 covers 7 bases. The sequence was obtained from a woman younger than 45 in good health and CMV-seronegative. The CDR3 DNA follows: TGTGCCAGCAGTGAAATGGGACAGAGCACAGATACGCAGTATTTT. It is translated as CASSEMGQSTDTQYF.